This T cell receptor (beta chain) was identified in a study of response to subunit inactivated influenza vaccine (dated by TCRdb to about 2018). Background on the whole study: Deep quantitative T cell receptor repertoire profiling was used in the study to track responses to a trivalent subunit inactivated influenza vaccine.

On the study overall, not on this receptor specifically: The authors suggested that each seasonal influenza vaccination may recruit only a limited number of new T cells.

Counted from cysteine to phenylalanine, this CDR3 has 15 amino acids. Only the CDR3 part of the read is kept: 45 bases, read in frame from the first base. Unmatched junction bases come to 5, with V trimmed by 3 bases and J by 6 bases. The germline V gene (reference sequence) gives CDR1 as DFQATT and CDR2 as SNEGSKA. Library preparation used RT-PCR. TCRdb names Illumina HiSeq 2500 as the instrument used. TCRdb cleaned the public reads at Q25 with fastp, built clones with MiXCR and kept in-frame beta chains. Rows matching on CDR3 protein sequence are summarized as one entry with the most common DNA and genes. The sample table shows about 570,000 distinct CDR3 sequences, and over 9% are seen once. Roughly 11% of the sample goes to the ten largest clones. To note about this clonotype: Its antigen is not yet known. There are no base qualities to consult, and no much larger clone falls within one base.

The same specimen was also included in a second study, on T cells expressing NK-cell markers. As noted in the second study: TCR beta cDNA libraries were prepared using 5'RACE template switching, which introduced a universal primer site and unique molecular identifiers. TCR beta-chain repertoires were profiled in sorted CD3+CD56+NKG2C+, CD3+CD56+NKG2C- and CD3+CD56-NKG2C+ T-cell subsets from several donors. Among the eight sequenced donors, only one was HCMV-seronegative, while the other seven were HCMV-seropositive. In several experiments an anti-gammadeltaTCR antibody was added to restrict sorting to alphabetaTCR-expressing T cells. In roughly 6 donors, the dominant CD3+CD56+NKG2C+ clonotypes ranked among the top 10 CD8+ clonotypes, making up about 1.0-8% of CD8+ T cells. Those dominant clonotypes were again the most abundant among CD3+CD56-NKG2C+ cells in four donors, at roughly 25-65%. It remained unclear whether the expanded NKG2C-expressing T cell clones were specific for HCMV antigens. The study sequenced eight donors, all healthy volunteers chosen at random: three men and five women. HCMV-specific IgG was detected in serum with a commercial ELISA kit to determine HCMV serostatus. Ficoll density gradient centrifugation was used to isolate peripheral blood mononuclear cells from blood. For a handful of donors, bulk peripheral blood T-cell repertoires were additionally sequenced from unsorted PBMC. cDNA synthesis was primed from the TCR beta constant segment, followed by two successive PCR amplification steps. Illumina HiSeq 2000/2500, MiSeq or NextSeq was used to sequence libraries as 2 x 150 bp reads. MIGEC was used to demultiplex reads and group the reads by UMI, and MiTCR was used to assemble and quantify clonotypes. To exclude erroneous sequences, any TCR cDNA sequence not supported by at least two reads was discarded. Downstream repertoire analysis used the tcR package, and clonotypes were matched across fractions by CDR3 nucleotide sequence plus V segment. VDJmatch was used to annotate antigen specificity against VDJdb, with one amino acid substitution in CDR3 allowed.

The chain was built from TRBV20-1 and TRBJ2-5, with TRBD2 matching 15 junction bases. The source is a man aged 45-65 years who received an inactivated influenza vaccine. Donor details come from another sample of the same person, matched by shared clones. The source was PBMCs from blood, collected on the day of vaccination. CDR3 protein: CSASGLAGGQKTQYF. In nucleotide form, the sequence is TGCAGTGCTAGCGGACTAGCGGGGGGGCAGAAGACCCAGTACTTC.